This TCR beta chain stems from a study of beta chain features in type 1 diabetes. Sequencing targeted expressed TCRB transcripts, as all isolated RNA had been reverse transcribed. TCRdb's table, derived via immunoSEQ multiplex PCR, lists solely in-frame clones and lacks some. The top ten clones hold around 1% of a sample with more than 300,000 clones, about a tenth of them seen once. Study-wide findings and caveats: Lower insertion and higher deletion counts appeared at VDJ junctions in type 1 diabetes patients. In every one of the four CD4+ subsets, TCRB CDR3s were moderately but significantly shorter in Type 1 diabetes patients.

At least ten counts were recorded for this clone. The antigen is not known. V lost 0 bases and J lost 9, with 12 bases in between. The CDR3 is 15 amino acids. Germline V CDR1 and CDR2: SGHDN, FVKESK. The origin of this receptor is a man under 40 with type 1 diabetes. This sequence joins TRBV14 and TRBJ1-6, with a weak D call TRBD1 (6 bases). The specimen was central memory CD4+ T cells from blood. DNA for the CDR3: TGTGCCAGCAGCCAAGAGTACGGGGGCGGTTCACCCCTCCACTTT. Its protein is CASSQEYGGGSPLHF.